What follows describes a single T cell receptor beta chain. The J segment lost 5 bases and the V segment lost 7 bases, leaving 9 bases of the junction unmatched. This CDR3 contains 15 residues. Germline V gene lookup returns CDR1 MNHEY and CDR2 SMNVEV (reference sequence). This record comes from a study of blood T cell repertoires in COVID-19. Here immunoSEQ multiplex PCR was the method, and the copy in TCRdb shows in-frame clones only, minus some. The data hold over 200,000 clones, with roughly 84% observed a single time. This TCR derives from a woman of 80 years or more with active or convalescent COVID-19. The sample consisted of peripheral blood. The V call is TRBV27, the J call TRBJ2-5; TRBD1 agrees at 11 bases. The chain's CDR3 is CASMRTGGPAETQYF. In DNA form, the CDR3 reads TGTGCCAGCATGCGGACAGGGGGCCCGGCGGAGACCCAGTACTTC.